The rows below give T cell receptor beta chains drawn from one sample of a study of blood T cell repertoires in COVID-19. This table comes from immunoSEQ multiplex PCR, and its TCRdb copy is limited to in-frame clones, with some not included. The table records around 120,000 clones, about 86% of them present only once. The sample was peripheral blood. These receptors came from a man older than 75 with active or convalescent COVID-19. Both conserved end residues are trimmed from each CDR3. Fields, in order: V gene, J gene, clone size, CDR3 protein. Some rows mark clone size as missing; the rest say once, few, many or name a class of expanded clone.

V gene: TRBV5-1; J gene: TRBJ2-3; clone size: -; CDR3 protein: ASSFDRVQADTQY
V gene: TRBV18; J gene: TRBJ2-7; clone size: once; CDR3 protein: ASSSNRDYEQY
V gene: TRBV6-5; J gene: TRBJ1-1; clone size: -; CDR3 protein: ASRSWGGRTTEAF
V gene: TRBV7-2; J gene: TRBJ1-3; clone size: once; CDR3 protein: ASSSTSGNTIY
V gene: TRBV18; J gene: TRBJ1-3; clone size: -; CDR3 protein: ASSRTDSGNTIY
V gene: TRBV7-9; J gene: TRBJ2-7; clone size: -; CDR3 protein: ASSSKTGGYEQY
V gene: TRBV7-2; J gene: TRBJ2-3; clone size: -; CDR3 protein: ASSLNRADTQY
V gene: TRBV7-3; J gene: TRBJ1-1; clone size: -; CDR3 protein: ASSPRLDTEAF
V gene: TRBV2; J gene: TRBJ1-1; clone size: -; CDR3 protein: ASSAMRQGSEAF
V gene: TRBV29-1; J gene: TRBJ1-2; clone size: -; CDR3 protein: SVRGQGVDGYT
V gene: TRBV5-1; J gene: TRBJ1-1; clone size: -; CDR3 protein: ASSLDGGLGHTEAF
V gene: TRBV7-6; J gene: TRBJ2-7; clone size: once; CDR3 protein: ASSPRTGGNEQY
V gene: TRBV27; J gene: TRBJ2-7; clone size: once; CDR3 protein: ATGTGAFYEQY
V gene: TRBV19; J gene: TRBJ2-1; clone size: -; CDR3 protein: ASSLPGGASYNEQF
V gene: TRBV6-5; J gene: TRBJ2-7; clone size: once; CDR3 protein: ASSRGLNHNYEQY
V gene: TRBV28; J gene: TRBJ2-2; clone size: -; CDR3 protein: ASSGASTGELF
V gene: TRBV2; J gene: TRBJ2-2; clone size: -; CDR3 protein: ASGRRGTGELF
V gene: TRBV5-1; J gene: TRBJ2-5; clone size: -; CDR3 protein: ASSSSPQETQY
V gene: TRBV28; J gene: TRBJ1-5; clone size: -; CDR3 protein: ASTPRVLSNQPQH
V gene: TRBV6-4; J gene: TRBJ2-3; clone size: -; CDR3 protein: ASSFQSGFSDTQY
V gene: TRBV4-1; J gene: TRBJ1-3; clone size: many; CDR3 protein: ASSPGGSGFAGNTIY
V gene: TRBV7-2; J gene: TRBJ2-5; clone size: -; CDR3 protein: ASSLLRQETQY
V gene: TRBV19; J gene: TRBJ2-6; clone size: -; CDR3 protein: ASRGQGGSGANVLT
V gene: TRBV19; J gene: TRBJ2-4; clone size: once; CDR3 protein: ASSIVAGALANIQY
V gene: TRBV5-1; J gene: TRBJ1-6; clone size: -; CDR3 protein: ASSLDTGRSPLH
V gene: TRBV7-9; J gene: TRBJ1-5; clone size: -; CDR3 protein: AITNPGKPQH
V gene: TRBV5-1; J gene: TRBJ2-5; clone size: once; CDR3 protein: ASSLVGGVEETQY
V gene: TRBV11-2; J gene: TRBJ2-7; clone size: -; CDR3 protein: ASSPSVRTGNYEQY
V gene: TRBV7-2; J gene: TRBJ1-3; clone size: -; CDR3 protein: ASSLGTGFSGNTIY
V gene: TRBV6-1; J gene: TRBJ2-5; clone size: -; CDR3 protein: ASSEGGLAWETQY
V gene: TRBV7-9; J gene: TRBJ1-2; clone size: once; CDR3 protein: ASRPGTGDGYT
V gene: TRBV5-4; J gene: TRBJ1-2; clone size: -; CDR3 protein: ASSPTTGNYGYT
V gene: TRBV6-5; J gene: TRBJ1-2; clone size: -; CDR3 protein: ASSSAGLIYGYT
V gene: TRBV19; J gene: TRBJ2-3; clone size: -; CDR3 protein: ASSIRRTGDTDTQY